Reported below is one TCR beta chain. What it binds is unknown. CDR1 and CDR2 (germline): SGHTA, FQGNSA. The CDR3 extends over 19 amino acids. Unmatched junction bases numbered 13, after V lost 7 bases and J lost 1 base. This entry belongs to a study of graft-versus-host responses after intestinal transplantation. Whole-study context: Multivisceral, liver-intestinal, or isolated intestinal transplants were given to recipients.

Clones were read by immunoSEQ multiplex PCR, and TCRdb kept only the in-frame ones, dropping some. The sample contains some 48,000 clones, approximately 84% of which appear only once. Study results and limitations: Patients who carried graft-donor T cell macrochimerism also had high graft-versus-host to host-versus-graft clonal ratios in their allografts. Early after transplant, HvG declines were associated with peak levels of circulating GvH clones. GvH clones appeared in recipient marrow, some first in ileum or blood.

The gene calls are TRBV7-2 and TRBJ2-3; 14 bases align to TRBD2. The sequence came from a human donor who was the organ donor for an intestinal transplant. Here the sequenced sample was unstimulated CD4+ T cells sorted from spleen or lymph node cells, taken before transplant. For the CDR3, the DNA is TGTGCCAGCATCCCATCGGGACTAGCGGGAGCGGTGGGCACAGATACGCAGTATTTT. It encodes CASIPSGLAGAVGTDTQYF.